The clone carrying this T cell receptor beta chain was counted only a few times. Its antigen is not known. The V segment lost 4 bases and the J segment 8 bases; nucleotides outside the gene matches: 8. The CDR3 has 13 amino acids. The germline gives CDR1 SGDLS, CDR2 YYNGEE. PCR employed 60 Vbeta and 13 Jbeta primers. Clones were read by immunoSEQ multiplex PCR, and TCRdb kept only the in-frame ones, dropping some. The table lists some 190,000 clones, roughly three quarters of them singletons. The data were obtained in a study of cytomegalovirus exposure and HLA in healthy donors. Findings and limits, study-wide: A missense variant in DCLRE1C was later tied to TCR beta V- and J-gene trimming. HLA alleles were associated with fewer than 20,000 TCR beta sequences in a later analysis at 0.05 false discovery rate. TCR beta sequences reportedly predicted most subjects' HLA-A and HLA-B alleles accurately.

The sequence came from a woman in her twenties or thirties in good health and CMV-seropositive. The sequenced sample was PBMCs. This sequence joins TRBV9 and TRBJ1-1; 7 nucleotides line up with TRBD1. This chain's CDR3 is CASSPRDRSEAFF. The CDR3 nucleotides are TGTGCCAGCAGCCCAAGGGACAGATCAGAAGCTTTCTTT.